This TCR beta chain comes out of a study of blood T cell repertoires in COVID-19. About the research overall: Donors in the United States, Italy and Spain gave samples during acute or convalescent COVID-19.

In the authors' workflow: Estimated nucleated cell counts came from reference gene primer amplification. Assay used: immunoSEQ multiplex PCR; TCRdb lists only in-frame clones, some missing. V and J calls and clone size are as listed in that table; D and trimming were resolved from the DNA. Seen here are under 250,000 clones, about 89% observed once, and the top ten hold under 2%. Deletions cut 4 bases from V and 5 bases from J, with 8 bases between. The CDR3 totals 12 residues. Germline CDR1 MNHEY, CDR2 SVGAGI. Of note for this clone: The identical CDR3 is also encoded by other nucleotide sequences in the sample.

The sequence was obtained from a woman aged 55-70 years who had recovered from COVID-19. Sequenced sample: peripheral blood. V usage is TRBV6-5 and J usage is TRBJ1-1; D is possibly TRBD1 (5 bases). The CDR3: CASSFRGTEAFF. CDR3 nucleotides: TGTGCCAGCAGTTTTCGGGGGACTGAAGCTTTCTTT.